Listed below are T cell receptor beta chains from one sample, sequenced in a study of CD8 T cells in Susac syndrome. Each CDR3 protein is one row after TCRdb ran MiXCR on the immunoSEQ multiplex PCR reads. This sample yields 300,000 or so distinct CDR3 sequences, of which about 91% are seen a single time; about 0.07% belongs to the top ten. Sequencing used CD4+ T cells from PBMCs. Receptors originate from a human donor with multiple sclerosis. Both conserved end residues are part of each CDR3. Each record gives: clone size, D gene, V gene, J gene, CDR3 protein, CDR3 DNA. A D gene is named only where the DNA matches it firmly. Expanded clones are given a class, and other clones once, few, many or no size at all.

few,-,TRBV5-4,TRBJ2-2,CASSLTLNTGELFF,TGTGCCAGCAGCTTGACTTTAAACACCGGGGAGCTGTTTTTT
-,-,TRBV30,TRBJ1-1,CAWSVGTEAFF,TGTGCCTGGAGTGTGGGCACTGAAGCTTTCTTT
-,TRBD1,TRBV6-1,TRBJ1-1,CASTVRGTGTEAFF,TGTGCCAGCACCGTACGCGGGACAGGGACCGAAGCTTTCTTT
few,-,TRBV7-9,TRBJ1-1,CASSFLGTEAFF,TGTGCCAGCAGCTTTCTTGGTACTGAAGCTTTCTTT
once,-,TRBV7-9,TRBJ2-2,CASIGTTTLKNTGELFF,TGTGCCAGCATCGGGACAACTACACTTAAGAACACCGGGGAGCTGTTTTTT
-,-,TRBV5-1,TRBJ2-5,CASSRGGRVRETQYF,TGCGCCAGCAGCCGGGGAGGCAGGGTCAGGGAGACCCAGTACTTC
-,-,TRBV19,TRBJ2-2,CASSPRQTTGELFF,TGTGCCAGTAGTCCTCGACAGACCACCGGGGAGCTGTTTTTT
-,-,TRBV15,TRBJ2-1,CATSRDPRGDTQFF,TGTGCCACCAGCAGAGATCCCAGAGGGGACACCCAGTTCTTC
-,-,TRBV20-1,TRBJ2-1,CSARATSSYNEQFF,TGCAGTGCTAGGGCGACAAGCTCCTACAATGAGCAGTTCTTC
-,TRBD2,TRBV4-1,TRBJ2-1,CASRPTGGPYNEQFF,TGCGCCAGCAGACCCACGGGGGGGCCCTACAATGAGCAGTTCTTC
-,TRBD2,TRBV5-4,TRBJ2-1,CASSLDIAGGLSYEQFF,TGTGCCAGCAGCTTGGATATAGCGGGGGGGCTGAGCTATGAGCAGTTCTTC
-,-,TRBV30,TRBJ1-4,CAGRVGEKLFF,TGTGCCGGCAGGGTTGGGGAAAAACTGTTTTTT
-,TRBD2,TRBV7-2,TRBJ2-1,CASSLASAGGEQFF,TGTGCCAGCAGCTTAGCGTCAGCGGGGGGTGAGCAGTTCTTC
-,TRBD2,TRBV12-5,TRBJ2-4,CASGLPSGLAGASAKNIQYF,TGTGCTAGTGGTTTGCCCTCGGGACTAGCGGGGGCCTCAGCCAAAAACATTCAGTACTTC
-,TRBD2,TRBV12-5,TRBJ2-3,CASGSTGLPTDTQYF,TGTGCTAGTGGTTCTACGGGACTACCCACAGATACGCAGTATTTT
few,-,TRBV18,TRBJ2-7,CASSPRGSLYEQYF,TGTGCCAGCTCACCACGGGGATCCCTCTACGAGCAGTACTTC
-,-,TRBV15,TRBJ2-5,CATSRGGTPSVETQYF,TGTGCCACCAGCAGGGGAGGGACACCTTCAGTGGAGACCCAGTACTTC
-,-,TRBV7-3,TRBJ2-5,CASSFGVQETQYF,TGTGCCAGCAGCTTTGGAGTCCAAGAGACCCAGTACTTC
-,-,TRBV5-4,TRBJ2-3,CASSQYRGGADTQYF,TGTGCCAGCAGCCAATACAGGGGGGGTGCAGATACGCAGTATTTT
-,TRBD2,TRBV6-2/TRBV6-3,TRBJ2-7,CASSYSGLVIYEQYF,TGTGCCAGCAGCTACTCCGGACTAGTTATCTACGAGCAGTACTTC
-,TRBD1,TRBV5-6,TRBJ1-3,CASSLEIQGGRNTIYF,TGTGCCAGCAGCTTGGAAATACAGGGGGGACGCAACACCATATATTTT
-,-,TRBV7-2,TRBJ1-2,CASSLSPPRGTTGGYTF,TGTGCCAGCAGCTTAAGCCCCCCGAGGGGTACTACGGGGGGCTACACCTTC
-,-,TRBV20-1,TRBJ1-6,CSARMSGSYNSPLHF,TGCAGTGCTAGGATGTCAGGGTCCTATAATTCACCCCTCCACTTT
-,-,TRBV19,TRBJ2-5,CASSMGTVEETQYF,TGTGCCAGTAGTATGGGAACTGTAGAAGAGACCCAGTACTTC
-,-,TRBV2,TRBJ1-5,CASSAFVASNQPQHF,TGTGCCAGCAGTGCGTTCGTGGCTAGCAATCAGCCCCAGCATTTT
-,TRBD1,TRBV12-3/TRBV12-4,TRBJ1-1,CASSLTGWDTEAFF,TGTGCCAGCAGTTTGACAGGGTGGGACACTGAAGCTTTCTTT
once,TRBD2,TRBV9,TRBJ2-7,CASSVGTSGGSYEQYF,TGTGCCAGCAGCGTAGGGACTAGCGGGGGGAGCTACGAGCAGTACTTC
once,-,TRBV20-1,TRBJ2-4,CSAIPGRGTKNIQYF,TGCAGTGCTATCCCCGGTCGGGGAACCAAAAACATTCAGTACTTC
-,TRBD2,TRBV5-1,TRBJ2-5,CASSLAAGREETQYF,TGCGCCAGCAGCTTGGCCGCGGGGAGGGAAGAGACCCAGTACTTC
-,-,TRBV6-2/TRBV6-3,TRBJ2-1,CATKGEGAGNNEQFF,TGTGCCACCAAAGGGGAGGGGGCGGGGAACAATGAGCAGTTCTTC
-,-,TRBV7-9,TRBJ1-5,CASGQEPYEPQHF,TGTGCCAGTGGCCAGGAGCCTTATGAGCCCCAGCATTTT
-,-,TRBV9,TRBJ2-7,CASSSSPRALSYEQYF,TGTGCCAGCAGCTCTAGTCCCCGAGCGCTCTCCTACGAGCAGTACTTC
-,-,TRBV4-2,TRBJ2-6,CASLPEAGANVLTF,TGTGCCAGCCTCCCTGAGGCTGGGGCCAACGTCCTGACTTTC
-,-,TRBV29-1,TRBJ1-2,CSVDGWLGRRGGYTF,TGCAGCGTTGACGGATGGCTGGGGAGGCGAGGTGGCTACACCTTC
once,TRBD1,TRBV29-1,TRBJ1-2,CSVERFGQGDGYTF,TGCAGCGTTGAAAGGTTCGGGCAGGGGGATGGCTACACCTTC
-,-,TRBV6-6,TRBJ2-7,CASSYRLDSYEQYF,TGTGCCAGCAGTTACCGGTTGGACTCCTACGAGCAGTACTTC
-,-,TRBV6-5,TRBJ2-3,CASSYRRARTDTQYF,TGTGCCAGCAGTTACCGCCGGGCACGCACAGATACGCAGTATTTT
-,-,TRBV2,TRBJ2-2,CASRDPQAGNTGELFF,TGTGCCAGCAGAGATCCCCAGGCGGGAAATACCGGGGAGCTGTTTTTT
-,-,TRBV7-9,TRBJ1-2,CASSLGGVGGYTF,TGTGCCAGCAGCTTGGGGGGGGTCGGCGGCTACACCTTC
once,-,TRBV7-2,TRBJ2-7,CASSLGVALGYEQYF,TGTGCCAGCAGCTTAGGGGTAGCCCTAGGCTACGAGCAGTACTTC
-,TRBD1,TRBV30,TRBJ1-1,CAWSVLAGGTEAFF,TGTGCCTGGAGTGTATTAGCAGGGGGCACTGAAGCTTTCTTT
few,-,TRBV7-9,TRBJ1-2,CASSLDGGYGYTF,TGTGCCAGCAGCCTCGATGGGGGCTATGGCTACACCTTC
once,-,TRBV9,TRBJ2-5,CASSVRLEGQETQYF,TGTGCCAGCAGCGTCAGACTAGAAGGCCAAGAGACCCAGTACTTC
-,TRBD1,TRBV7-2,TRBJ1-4,CASSPGTGLREKLFF,TGTGCCAGCAGCCCAGGGACAGGGTTACGGGAAAAACTGTTTTTT
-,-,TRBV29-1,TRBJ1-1,CSVEVVNTEAFF,TGCAGCGTCGAGGTAGTGAACACTGAAGCTTTCTTT
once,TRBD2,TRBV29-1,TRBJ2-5,CSVRLAGVGETQYF,TGCAGCGTTAGACTAGCGGGAGTTGGAGAGACCCAGTACTTC
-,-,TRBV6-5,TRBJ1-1,CASSYSRGWQTEAFF,TGTGCCAGCAGTTACTCCCGGGGCTGGCAAACTGAAGCTTTCTTT
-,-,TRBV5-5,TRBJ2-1,CASSFLYPRINEQFF,TGTGCCAGCAGCTTCCTGTACCCTAGGATAAATGAGCAGTTCTTC
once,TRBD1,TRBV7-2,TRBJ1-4,CASSQDRVREKLFF,TGTGCCAGCAGCCAAGACAGGGTGAGGGAAAAACTGTTTTTT
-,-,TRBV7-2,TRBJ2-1,CASTTTAVGGEQFF,TGTGCCAGCACCACCACAGCGGTCGGTGGTGAGCAGTTCTTC
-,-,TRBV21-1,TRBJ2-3,CASSTQGDRILTDTQYF,TGTGCCAGCAGCACCCAGGGGGACAGGATCCTCACAGATACGCAGTATTTT